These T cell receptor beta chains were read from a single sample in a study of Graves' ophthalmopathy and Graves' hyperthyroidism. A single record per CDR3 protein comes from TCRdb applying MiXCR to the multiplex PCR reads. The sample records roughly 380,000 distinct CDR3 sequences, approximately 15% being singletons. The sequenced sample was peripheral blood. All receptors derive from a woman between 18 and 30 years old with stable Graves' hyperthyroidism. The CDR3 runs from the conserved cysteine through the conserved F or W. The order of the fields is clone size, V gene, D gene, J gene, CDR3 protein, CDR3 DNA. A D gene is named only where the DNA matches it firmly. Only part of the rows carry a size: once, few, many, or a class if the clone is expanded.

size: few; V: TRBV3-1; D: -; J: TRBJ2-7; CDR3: CASSLTSDYEQYF; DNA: TGTGCCAGCAGCCTCACTAGTGACTACGAGCAGTACTTC
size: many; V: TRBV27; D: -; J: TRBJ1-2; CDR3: CASSSTSSVSYGYTF; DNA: TGTGCCAGCAGTTCGACCTCCAGCGTTTCTTATGGCTACACCTTC
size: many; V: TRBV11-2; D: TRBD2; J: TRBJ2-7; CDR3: CASSPGTSGISYEQYF; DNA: TGTGCCAGCAGCCCGGGGACTAGCGGAATTTCCTACGAGCAGTACTTC
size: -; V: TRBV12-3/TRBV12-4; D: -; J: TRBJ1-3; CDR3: CASSFWGRGNTIYF; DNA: TGTGCCAGCAGTTTCTGGGGGCGCGGAAACACCATATATTTT
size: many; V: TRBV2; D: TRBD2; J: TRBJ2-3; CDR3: CASSTRAGGPSDTQYF; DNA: TGTGCCAGCAGTACACGGGCGGGGGGGCCGTCAGATACGCAGTATTTT
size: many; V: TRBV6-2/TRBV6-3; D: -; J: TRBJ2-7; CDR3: CASRNPGDTYEQYF; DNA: TGTGCCAGCAGAAACCCCGGGGATACCTACGAGCAGTACTTC
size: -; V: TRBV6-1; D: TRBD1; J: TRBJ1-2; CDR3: CASSLGTGKGNYGYTF; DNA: TGTGCCAGCAGCCTCGGGACAGGGAAAGGGAACTATGGCTACACCTTC
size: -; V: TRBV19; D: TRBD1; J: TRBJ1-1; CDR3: CASSTRGQWNTEAFF; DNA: TGTGCCAGTAGTACCAGGGGACAGTGGAACACTGAAGCTTTCTTT
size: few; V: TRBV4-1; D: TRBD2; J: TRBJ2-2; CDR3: CASSPRGAGGRRGTGELFF; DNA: TGCGCCAGCAGCCCCCGGGGAGCGGGGGGCCGGAGAGGGACCGGGGAGCTGTTTTTT
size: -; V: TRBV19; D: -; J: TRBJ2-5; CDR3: CASRRIPQETQYF; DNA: TGTGCCAGTAGGAGGATCCCCCAAGAGACCCAGTACTTC
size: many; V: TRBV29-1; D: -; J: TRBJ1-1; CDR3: CSVDRNTEAFF; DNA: TGCAGCGTTGACAGGAACACTGAAGCTTTCTTT
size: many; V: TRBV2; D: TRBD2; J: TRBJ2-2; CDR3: CASSAGVRILTTGELFF; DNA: TGTGCCAGCAGCGCGGGGGTCAGGATCCTCACCACCGGGGAGCTGTTTTTT
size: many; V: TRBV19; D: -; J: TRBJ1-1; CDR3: CASTPDSLNTEAFF; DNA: TGTGCCAGTACCCCGGACAGTTTGAACACTGAAGCTTTCTTT
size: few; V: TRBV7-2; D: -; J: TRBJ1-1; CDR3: CASSKTHRVPEAFF; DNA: TGTGCCAGCAGCAAAACCCACAGGGTACCTGAAGCTTTCTTT
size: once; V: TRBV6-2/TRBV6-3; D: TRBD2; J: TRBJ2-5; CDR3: CASSPTSGSGGARDGTQYF; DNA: TGTGCCAGCAGTCCCACGTCGGGCAGCGGGGGGGCACGAGACGGGACCCAGTACTTC
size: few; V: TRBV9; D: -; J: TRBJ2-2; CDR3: CASSVSSTPRGFTGELFF; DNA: TGTGCCAGCAGCGTGTCCTCAACGCCCAGGGGATTCACCGGGGAGCTGTTTTTT
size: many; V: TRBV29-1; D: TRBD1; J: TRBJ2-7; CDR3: CSVEDTGQGYEQYF; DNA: TGCAGCGTTGAAGATACCGGACAGGGCTACGAGCAGTACTTC
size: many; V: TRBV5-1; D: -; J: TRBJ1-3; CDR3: CASSTDGNTIYF; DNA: TGCGCCAGCAGCACGGACGGAAACACCATATATTTT